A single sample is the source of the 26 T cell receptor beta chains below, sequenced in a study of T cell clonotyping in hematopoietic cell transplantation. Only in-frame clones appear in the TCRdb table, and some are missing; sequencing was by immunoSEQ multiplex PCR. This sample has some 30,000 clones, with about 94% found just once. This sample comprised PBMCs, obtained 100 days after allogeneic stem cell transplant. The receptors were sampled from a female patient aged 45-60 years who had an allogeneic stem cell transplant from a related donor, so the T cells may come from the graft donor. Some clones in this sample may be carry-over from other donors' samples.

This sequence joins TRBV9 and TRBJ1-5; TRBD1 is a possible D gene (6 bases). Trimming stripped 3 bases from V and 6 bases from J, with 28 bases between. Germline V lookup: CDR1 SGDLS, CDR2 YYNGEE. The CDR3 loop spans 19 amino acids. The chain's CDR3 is CASSARSIPPGAVGQPQHF. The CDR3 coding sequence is TGTGCCAGCAGCGCCCGCTCTATTCCTCCAGGGGCAGTCGGTCAGCCCCAGCATTTT.

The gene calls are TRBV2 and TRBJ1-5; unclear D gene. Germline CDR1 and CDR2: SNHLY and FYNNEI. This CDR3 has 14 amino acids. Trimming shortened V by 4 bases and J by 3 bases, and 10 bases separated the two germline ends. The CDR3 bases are TGTGCCAGCAGTGGGGTAGGGTTCAATCAGCCCCAGCATTTT. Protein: CASSGVGFNQPQHF.

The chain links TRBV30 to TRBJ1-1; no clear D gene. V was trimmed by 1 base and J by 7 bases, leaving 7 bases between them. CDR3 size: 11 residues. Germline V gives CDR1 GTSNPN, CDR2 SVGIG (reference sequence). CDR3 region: CAWSENGEAFF. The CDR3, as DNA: TGTGCCTGGAGTGAGAACGGTGAAGCTTTCTTT.

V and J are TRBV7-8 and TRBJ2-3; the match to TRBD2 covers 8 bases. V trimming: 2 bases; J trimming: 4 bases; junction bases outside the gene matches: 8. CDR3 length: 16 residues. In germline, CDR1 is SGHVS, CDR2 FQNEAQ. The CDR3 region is CASSLIRGGRSDTQYF. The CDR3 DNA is TGTGCCAGCAGCTTAATTCGGGGGGGCAGATCAGATACGCAGTATTTT.

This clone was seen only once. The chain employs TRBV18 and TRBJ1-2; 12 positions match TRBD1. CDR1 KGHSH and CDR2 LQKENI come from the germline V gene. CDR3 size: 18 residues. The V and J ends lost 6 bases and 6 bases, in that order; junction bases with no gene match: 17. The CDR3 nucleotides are TGTGCCAGCTCTACTCGAACCGGGACAGGGGGCGAGGAGAATGGCTACACCTTC. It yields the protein CASSTRTGTGGEENGYTF.

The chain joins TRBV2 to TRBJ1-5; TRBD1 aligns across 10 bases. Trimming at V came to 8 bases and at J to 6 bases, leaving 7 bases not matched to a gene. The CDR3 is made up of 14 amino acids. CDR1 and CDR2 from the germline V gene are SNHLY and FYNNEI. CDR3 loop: CASGSGTGAQPQHF. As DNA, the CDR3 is TGTGCCAGCGGCTCCGGGACAGGGGCTCAGCCCCAGCATTTT.

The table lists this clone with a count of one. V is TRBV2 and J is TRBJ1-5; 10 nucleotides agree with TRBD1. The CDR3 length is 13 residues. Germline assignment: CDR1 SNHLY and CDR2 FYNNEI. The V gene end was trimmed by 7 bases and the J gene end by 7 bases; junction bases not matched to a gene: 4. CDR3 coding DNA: TGTGCCAGCACAAGGACAGGGGGACAGCCCCAGCATTTT. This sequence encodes CASTRTGGQPQHF.

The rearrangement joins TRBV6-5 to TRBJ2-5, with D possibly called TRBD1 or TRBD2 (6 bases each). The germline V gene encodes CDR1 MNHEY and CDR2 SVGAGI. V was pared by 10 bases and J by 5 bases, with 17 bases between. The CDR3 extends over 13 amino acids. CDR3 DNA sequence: TGTGCCACCTACGGGGGCTCCGCGGAGACCCAGTACTTC. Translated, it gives CATYGGSAETQYF.

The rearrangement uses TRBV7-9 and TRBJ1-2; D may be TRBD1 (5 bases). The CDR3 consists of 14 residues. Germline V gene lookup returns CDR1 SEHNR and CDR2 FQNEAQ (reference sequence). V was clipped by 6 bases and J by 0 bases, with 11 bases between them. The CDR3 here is CASSSGGSNYGYTF. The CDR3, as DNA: TGTGCCAGCAGTTCCGGGGGTTCTAACTATGGCTACACCTTC.

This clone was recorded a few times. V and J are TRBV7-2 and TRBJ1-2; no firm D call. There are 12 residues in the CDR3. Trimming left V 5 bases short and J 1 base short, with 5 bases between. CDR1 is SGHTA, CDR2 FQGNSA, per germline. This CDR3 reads CASSQDNYGYTF. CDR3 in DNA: TGTGCCAGCAGCCAAGATAACTATGGCTACACCTTC.

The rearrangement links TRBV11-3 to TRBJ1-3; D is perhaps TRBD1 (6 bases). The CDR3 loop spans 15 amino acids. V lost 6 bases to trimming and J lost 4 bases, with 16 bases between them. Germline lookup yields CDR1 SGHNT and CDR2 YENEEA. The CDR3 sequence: CASSRGGCIGNTIYF. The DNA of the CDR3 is TGTGCCAGCAGTAGGGGGGGGTGTATCGGAAACACCATATATTTT.

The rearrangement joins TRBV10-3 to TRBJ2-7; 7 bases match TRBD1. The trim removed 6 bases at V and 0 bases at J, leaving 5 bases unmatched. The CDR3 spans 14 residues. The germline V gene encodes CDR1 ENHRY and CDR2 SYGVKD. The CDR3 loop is CAIRPTGSSYEQYF. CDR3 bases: TGTGCCATCAGGCCGACAGGGAGCTCCTACGAGCAGTACTTC.

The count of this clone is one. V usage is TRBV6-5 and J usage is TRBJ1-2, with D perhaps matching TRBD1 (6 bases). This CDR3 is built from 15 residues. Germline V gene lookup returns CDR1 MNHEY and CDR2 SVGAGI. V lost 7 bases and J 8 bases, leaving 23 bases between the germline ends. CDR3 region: CASIAYAGDDIGYTF. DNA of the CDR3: TGTGCCAGCATAGCCTACGCAGGGGATGATATAGGCTACACCTTC.

The CDR3 is CASSLGTGYNEQFF. The CDR3 nucleotides are TGTGCCAGCAGCCTAGGGACAGGCTACAATGAGCAGTTCTTC. The chain carries TRBV7-6 and TRBJ2-1, with 8 bases fitting TRBD1. Germline trimming cut 5 bases from V and 3 bases from J; bases unmatched to any gene: 3. This CDR3 has 14 residues. The V gene's germline CDR1 is SGHVS and CDR2 FNYEAQ.

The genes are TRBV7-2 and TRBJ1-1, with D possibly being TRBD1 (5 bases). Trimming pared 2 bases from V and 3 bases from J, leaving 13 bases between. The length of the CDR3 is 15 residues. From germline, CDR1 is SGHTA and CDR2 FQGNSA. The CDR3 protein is CASSLFGARDTEAFF. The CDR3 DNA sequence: TGTGCCAGCAGCTTATTTGGGGCGAGGGACACTGAAGCTTTCTTT.

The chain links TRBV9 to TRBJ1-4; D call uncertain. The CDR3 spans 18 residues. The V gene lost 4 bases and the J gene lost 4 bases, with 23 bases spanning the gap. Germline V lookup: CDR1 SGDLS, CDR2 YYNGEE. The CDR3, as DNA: TGTGCCAGCAGCCCCAGCGGAACAGAATCCATCTATAATGAAAAACTGTTTTTT. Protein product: CASSPSGTESIYNEKLFF.

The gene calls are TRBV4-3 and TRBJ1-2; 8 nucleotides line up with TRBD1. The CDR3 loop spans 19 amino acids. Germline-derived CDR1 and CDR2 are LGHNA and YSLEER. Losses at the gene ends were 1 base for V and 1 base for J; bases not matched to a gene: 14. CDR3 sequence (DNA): TGCGCCAGCAGCCAAGCATTCTCTACTACAGGGGGGAATAACTATGGCTACACCTTC. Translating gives CASSQAFSTTGGNNYGYTF.

The CDR3 is CASRKSYEQYF. CDR3 bases: TGTGCCAGCAGAAAGTCCTACGAGCAGTACTTC. V is TRBV6-5 and J is TRBJ2-7; no definite D call. The CDR3 has 11 residues. The ends were cut back, 6 bases at V and 1 base at J, with 4 bases in the middle. Germline loops: CDR1 MNHEY, CDR2 SVGAGI.

As DNA, the CDR3 is TGTGCCAGTACTACAGCGAACACTGAAGCTTTCTTT. The encoded protein is CASTTANTEAFF. The chain recombines TRBV19 with TRBJ1-1; D is unclear. Germline V lookup: CDR1 LNHDA, CDR2 SQIVND (reference sequence). The CDR3 sequence is 12 residues long. Deletions cut 7 bases from V and 1 base from J, with 7 bases between.

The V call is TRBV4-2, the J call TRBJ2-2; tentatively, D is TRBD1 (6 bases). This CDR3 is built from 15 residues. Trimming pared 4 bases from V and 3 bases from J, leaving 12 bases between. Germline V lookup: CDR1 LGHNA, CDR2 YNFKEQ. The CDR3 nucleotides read TGTGCCAGCAGCCCCCTAGCAGGGGACACCGGGGAGCTGTTTTTT. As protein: CASSPLAGDTGELFF.

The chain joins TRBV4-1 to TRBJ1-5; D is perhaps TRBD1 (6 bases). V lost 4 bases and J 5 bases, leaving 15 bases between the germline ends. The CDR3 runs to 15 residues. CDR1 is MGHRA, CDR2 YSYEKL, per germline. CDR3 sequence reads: CASSPQDRYHQPQHF. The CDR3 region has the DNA TGCGCCAGCAGCCCACAGGACAGATATCATCAGCCCCAGCATTTT.

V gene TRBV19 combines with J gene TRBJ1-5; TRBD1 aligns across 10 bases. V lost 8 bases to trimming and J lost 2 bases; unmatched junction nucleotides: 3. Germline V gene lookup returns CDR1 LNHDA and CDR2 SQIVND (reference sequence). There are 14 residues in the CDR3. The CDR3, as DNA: TGTGCCAGTTCCGGGACAGGGGGCAATCAGCCCCAGCATTTT. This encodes CASSGTGGNQPQHF.

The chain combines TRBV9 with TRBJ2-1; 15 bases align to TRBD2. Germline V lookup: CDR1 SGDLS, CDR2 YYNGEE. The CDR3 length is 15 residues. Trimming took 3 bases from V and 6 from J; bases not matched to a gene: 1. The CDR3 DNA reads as TGTGCCAGCAGCGGGGGACTAGCGGGGGGCAATGAGCAGTTCTTC. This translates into CASSGGLAGGNEQFF.

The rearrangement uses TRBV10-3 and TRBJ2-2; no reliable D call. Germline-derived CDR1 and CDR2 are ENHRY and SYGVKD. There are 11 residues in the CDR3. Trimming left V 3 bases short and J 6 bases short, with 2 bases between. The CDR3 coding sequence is TGTGCCATCAGTGACGCCGGGGAGCTGTTTTTT. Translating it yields CAISDAGELFF.

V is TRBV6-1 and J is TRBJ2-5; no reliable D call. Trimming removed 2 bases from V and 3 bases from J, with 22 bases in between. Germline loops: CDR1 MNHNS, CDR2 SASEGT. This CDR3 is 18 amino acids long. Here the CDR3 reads CASSEMPYRDGDKETQYF. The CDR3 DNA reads TGTGCCAGCAGTGAAATGCCGTATAGGGATGGCGACAAAGAGACCCAGTACTTC.

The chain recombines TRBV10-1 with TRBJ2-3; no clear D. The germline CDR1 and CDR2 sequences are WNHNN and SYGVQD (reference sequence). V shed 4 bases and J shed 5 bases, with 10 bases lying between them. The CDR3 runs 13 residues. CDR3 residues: CASSVSLGDTQYF. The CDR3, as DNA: TGCGCCAGCAGTGTGAGTCTTGGAGATACGCAGTATTTT.